Sequencing of this T cell receptor (beta chain) was carried out in a study of CD8+CD57+ T cells in acquired aplastic anemia. This clonotype appeared once. Sequencing was done on patients that had shown CD8+CD57+ cell expansion by flow cytometry. No therapy was given to patients before blood sampling. Trimming took off 1 base at V and 0 bases at J, with 6 bases between the two ends. Germline V gives CDR1 GTSNPN, CDR2 SVGIG (reference sequence). This CDR3 region has 13 residues. Using genomic DNA as the template, TCR beta VDJ and CDR3 profiling was carried out. MiXCR, run by TCRdb on the reads, gives a single entry per CDR3 protein. The data contain roughly 100,000 distinct CDR3 sequences, about 67% of them singletons.

The J gene is TRBJ1-1, the V gene TRBV30; no clear D gene. The clonotype originates from a human donor with aplastic anemia. Sequenced material: sorted CD4+, CD8+, or CD8+CD57+ T cells (not recorded which) from PBMCs. CDR3: CAWSAMMNTEAFF. In nucleotides, the CDR3 is TGTGCCTGGAGTGCGATGATGAACACTGAAGCTTTCTTT. The whole variable domain, filled in from reference TRBV30 and TRBJ1-1, reads SQTIHQWPATLVQPVGSPLSLECTVEGTSNPNLYWYRQAAGRGLQLLFYSVGIGQISSEVPQNLSASRPQDRQFILSSKKLLLSDSGFYLCAWSAMMNTEAFFGQGTRLTVV.